The 28 T cell receptor beta chains listed next were all sequenced from one sample in a study of cytomegalovirus exposure and HLA in healthy donors. PCR primers comprised 60 Vbeta and 13 Jbeta primers. The method was immunoSEQ multiplex PCR; TCRdb's version includes in-frame clones alone and lacks a portion of them. The data hold over 150,000 clones, with approximately 81% observed a single time. The sequenced sample was PBMCs. The source of these receptors is a woman aged 30 to 39 in good health and CMV-seronegative.

The chain is built from TRBV28 and TRBJ1-4; D is possibly TRBD1 (6 bases). Germline assignment: CDR1 MDHEN and CDR2 SYDVKM. The CDR3 extends over 16 amino acids. The ends were cut back, 6 bases at V and 5 bases at J, with 19 bases in the middle. The CDR3 region has the DNA TGTGCCAGCAGAACCTCCGTGGACAGCATAAATGAAAAACTGTTTTTT. Its translation: CASRTSVDSINEKLFF.

This sequence joins TRBV14 and TRBJ1-3; D remains ambiguous. This CDR3 spans 17 amino acids. Germline V lookup: CDR1 SGHDN, CDR2 FVKESK. Trimming took 1 base from V and 0 from J, leaving 13 bases between them. In DNA form, the CDR3 reads TGTGCCAGCAGCCAAGCCCGGACTGCCTCCTCTGGAAACACCATATATTTT. It yields the protein CASSQARTASSGNTIYF.

The chain recombines TRBV27 with TRBJ1-4; D uncertain. Germline-derived CDR1 and CDR2 are MNHEY and SMNVEV (reference sequence). V was shortened by 5 bases and J by 8 bases, with 24 bases between the two germline ends. CDR3 length equals 17 residues. CDR3 sequence (DNA): TGTGCCAGCAGTGCCGGGAGATATGAGGGTTTTCGGGAAAAACTGTTTTTT. The encoded protein is CASSAGRYEGFREKLFF.

The rearrangement links TRBV10-3 to TRBJ2-3, with TRBD2 matching 10 bases. V gave up 11 bases and J gave up 5 bases; unmatched junction bases: 7. Germline lookup yields CDR1 ENHRY and CDR2 SYGVKD. This CDR3 has 13 amino acids. CDR3 residues: CAGGASGGDTQYF. The CDR3 coding sequence is TGTGCCGGTGGGGCTAGCGGGGGAGATACGCAGTATTTT.

The chain employs TRBV27 and TRBJ2-1, with 14 bases matching TRBD2. The germline V gene has CDR1 MNHEY and CDR2 SMNVEV (reference sequence). The CDR3 is 15 amino acids. J lost 11 bases, V lost 4 bases, and 7 bases had no gene match. The CDR3 nucleotides read TGTGCCAGCAGTTCCCTGGGACTAGCGGGAGTAAAGCAGTTCTTC. This sequence encodes CASSSLGLAGVKQFF.

The chain employs TRBV4-1 and TRBJ1-1, with D possibly being TRBD1 (5 bases). CDR1 MGHRA and CDR2 YSYEKL come from the germline V gene. This CDR3 is built from 15 residues. The germline V and J ends were trimmed by 4 bases and 0 bases, with 12 bases remaining between them. CDR3 sequence: CASSPTQGMNTEAFF. The CDR3, as DNA: TGCGCCAGCAGCCCCACCCAGGGAATGAACACTGAAGCTTTCTTT.

This chain links TRBV4-3 with TRBJ1-5; 7 bases align to TRBD1. The trim removed 2 bases at V and 2 bases at J, leaving 3 bases unmatched. CDR3 length: 15 residues. Germline values: CDR1 LGHNA, CDR2 YSLEER. The CDR3 DNA reads TGCGCCAGCAGCCAACGACAGGGAGGCAATCAGCCCCAGCATTTT. It codes for CASSQRQGGNQPQHF.

The rearrangement joins TRBV4-1 to TRBJ2-7, with a weak D call TRBD1 (6 bases). V dropped 6 bases and J dropped 4 bases, with 19 bases sitting between them. The length of the CDR3 is 15 residues. Germline values: CDR1 MGHRA, CDR2 YSYEKL. The CDR3 sequence: CASSPRDTVSYEQYF. The DNA of the CDR3 is TGCGCCAGCAGTCCCCGGGACACGGTATCGTACGAGCAGTACTTC.

V is TRBV5-4 and J is TRBJ2-7, with a weak D call TRBD1 (6 bases). This CDR3 spans 15 amino acids. CDR1 and CDR2 from the germline V gene are SGHNT and YYREEE (reference sequence). Trimming removed 0 bases from V and 0 bases from J, with 10 bases in between. The CDR3 DNA sequence: TGTGCCAGCAGCTTGGGTACAGGGCACTCCTACGAGCAGTACTTC. Its translation: CASSLGTGHSYEQYF. Using reference TRBV5-4 and TRBJ2-7 for the parts outside the CDR3, the full variable domain is ETGVTQSPTHLIKTRGQQVTLRCSSQSGHNTVSWYQQALGQGPQFIFQYYREEENGRGNFPPRFSGLQFPNYSSELNVNALELDDSALYLCASSLGTGHSYEQYFGPGTRLTVT.

This clone was seen a single time. The gene calls are TRBV13 and TRBJ2-7; 11 bases match TRBD1. Germline V lookup: CDR1 PRHDT, CDR2 FYEKMQ (reference sequence). CDR3 length: 20 amino acids. Unmatched junction bases numbered 19, after V lost 0 bases and J lost 6 bases. For the CDR3, the DNA is TGTGCCAGCAGCTTAGGGGGGTGGGGACAGGGGGTTCTTGGGGGCCCCGAGCAGTACTTC. Encoded protein: CASSLGGWGQGVLGGPEQYF.

Remarks on this clone: Other DNA sequences in the sample encode the same CDR3. This chain connects TRBV28 to TRBJ2-1, with TRBD2 identical over 12 bases. CDR3 length: 15 amino acids. V trimming: 6 bases; J trimming: 1 base; junction bases outside the gene matches: 1. Germline assignment: CDR1 MDHEN and CDR2 SYDVKM. Written as DNA, the CDR3 is TGTGCCAGCAGACTAGCGGGGGGATCCTACAATGAGCAGTTCTTC. It encodes CASRLAGGSYNEQFF. The variable domain in full, completed from reference TRBV28 and TRBJ2-1, reads DVKVTQSSRYLVKRTGEKVFLECVQDMDHENMFWYRQDPGLGLRLIYFSYDVKMKEKGDIPEGYSVSREKKERFSLILESASTNQTSMYLCASRLAGGSYNEQFFGPGTRLTVL.

J is TRBJ1-1 and V is TRBV5-6; D remains ambiguous. CDR1 and CDR2 from the germline V gene are SGHDT and YYEEEE. This CDR3 is built from 12 residues. V lost 3 bases and J 11 bases, leaving 14 bases between the germline ends. CDR3 DNA sequence: TGTGCCAGCAGCTCTGGAGGCTTCAGCGCTTTCTTT. This encodes CASSSGGFSAFF.

This clone has more than one count but fewer than ten. The rearrangement uses TRBV30 and TRBJ2-7, with 7 positions matching TRBD1. CDR1 GTSNPN and CDR2 SVGIG come from the germline V gene (reference sequence). Germline trimming cut 8 bases from V and 6 bases from J; bases unmatched to any gene: 7. The CDR3 contains 11 residues. The CDR3 DNA follows: TGTGCCGGGAACAGGGGCCCCGAGCAGTACTTC. This encodes CAGNRGPEQYF.

The CDR3 sequence: CASSSELGRGGGYNEQFF. CDR3 in DNA: TGTGCCAGCAGCTCCGAGCTTGGGCGGGGGGGCGGGTACAATGAGCAGTTCTTC. The chain employs TRBV7-9 and TRBJ2-1; 9 bases fit TRBD2. J was trimmed by 4 bases and V by 4 bases; bases with no gene match: 14. CDR3 length: 18 residues. The germline V gene encodes CDR1 SEHNR and CDR2 FQNEAQ (reference sequence).

The chain uses TRBV7-6 and TRBJ2-5; D uncertain. Germline CDR1 reads SGHVS; CDR2 reads FNYEAQ. V gave up 1 base and J gave up 2 bases, with 8 bases separating them. This CDR3 has 14 residues. The CDR3 DNA is TGTGCCAGCAGCTTAGGCAACCGGCAAGAGACCCAGTACTTC. Translated, it gives CASSLGNRQETQYF.

This clone was recorded only once. This chain connects TRBV6-6 to TRBJ2-1; D remains ambiguous. Trimming pared 5 bases from V and 7 bases from J, leaving 3 bases between. The CDR3 length is 10 residues. Germline loops: CDR1 MNHNY, CDR2 SVGAGI (reference sequence). The CDR3 coding sequence is TGTGCCAGCAGTGAGAATGAGCAGTTCTTC. The encoded protein is CASSENEQFF.

The chain links TRBV10-3 to TRBJ1-3; a weak D match, TRBD1 (6 bases). The germline gives CDR1 ENHRY, CDR2 SYGVKD. Trimming left V 1 base short and J 0 bases short, with 10 bases between. This CDR3 is 16 amino acids long. The CDR3 bases are TGTGCCATCAGTGAGTTTACAGGGAACTCTGGAAACACCATATATTTT. This gives the protein CAISEFTGNSGNTIYF.

This chain joins TRBV6-5 and TRBJ2-5, with TRBD2 identical over 8 bases. Germline values: CDR1 MNHEY, CDR2 SVGAGI. The trim removed 2 bases at V and 3 bases at J, leaving 2 bases unmatched. The CDR3 loop spans 14 amino acids. The CDR3 is CASSYGTSKETQYF. In DNA form, the CDR3 reads TGTGCCAGCAGTTACGGGACTAGTAAAGAGACCCAGTACTTC.

This clone appeared a few times. The genes are TRBV7-8 and TRBJ2-3; a weak D match, TRBD1 (6 bases). The CDR3 contains 15 residues. The V end was cut by 4 bases, the J end by 1 base, with 12 bases between. CDR1 SGHVS and CDR2 FQNEAQ come from the germline V gene. In DNA form, the CDR3 reads TGTGCCAGCAGCTCACAGGGATGGGGCACAGATACGCAGTATTTT. Translated: CASSSQGWGTDTQYF.

CDR3 region: CASTPSRGTEAFF. CDR3 nucleotides: TGTGCCAGCACCCCATCTCGGGGTACTGAAGCTTTCTTT. This rearrangement joins TRBV6-1 to TRBJ1-1, with D hard to call. With 7 bases removed from V and 5 bases from J, the gap between germline ends came to 14 bases. Germline V CDR1 and CDR2: MNHNS, SASEGT. There are 13 residues in the CDR3.

The CDR3: CASNIQGPYEQYF. For the CDR3, the DNA is TGTGCCAGCAACATACAGGGCCCCTACGAGCAGTACTTC. The chain has TRBV28 and TRBJ2-7; TRBD1 might be the D (6 bases). The CDR3 is 13 amino acids. V lost 7 bases and J lost 2, with 12 bases in between. The germline V gene encodes CDR1 MDHEN and CDR2 SYDVKM.

CDR3 region: CSAGGTDTQYF. The CDR3 region has the DNA TGCAGCGCGGGGGGCACAGATACGCAGTATTTT. The chain combines TRBV29-1 with TRBJ2-3; perhaps TRBD2 as D (6 bases). Germline-derived CDR1 and CDR2 are SQVTM and ANQGSEA. This CDR3 has 11 amino acids. Trimming removed 7 bases from V and 1 base from J, with 6 bases in between.

The V call is TRBV29-1, the J call TRBJ1-2; TRBD1 aligns across 9 bases. After removal of 0 bases from V and 8 bases from J, the junction contained 13 bases not matched to a gene. This CDR3 has 16 residues. Germline CDR1 reads SQVTM; CDR2 reads ANQGSEA. The CDR3 nucleotides are TGCAGCGTTGAAGAACAGGGCCGGACAGGGGCGGGGGGCTACACCTTC. Amino acids: CSVEEQGRTGAGGYTF.

V usage is TRBV15 and J usage is TRBJ2-7; 9 nucleotides align to TRBD1. Germline CDR1 LNHNV, CDR2 YYDKDF (reference sequence). This CDR3 region has 15 residues. J gave up 5 bases and V 3 bases, and 8 bases lay outside the gene matches. CDR3 sequence (DNA): TGTGCCACCAGCAGCTTCGGGACAGGGTTTCACGAGCAGTACTTC. Encoded protein: CATSSFGTGFHEQYF.

The chain uses TRBV7-9 and TRBJ1-1, with a tentative D call TRBD1 (6 bases). The CDR3 is 13 residues long. Germline CDR1 SEHNR, CDR2 FQNEAQ (reference sequence). The V end lost 5 bases, the J end lost 1 base, and 8 bases lay between the germline ends. The CDR3 DNA reads TGTGCCAGCAGCGAACAGGGGAACACTGAAGCTTTCTTT. Protein product: CASSEQGNTEAFF.

The chain combines TRBV28 with TRBJ1-5, with 12 bases that match TRBD1. Germline CDR1 reads MDHEN; CDR2 reads SYDVKM. The V gene end was trimmed by 7 bases and the J gene end by 0 bases; junction bases not matched to a gene: 13. CDR3 length equals 19 residues. CDR3 amino acids: CASNPGTGGHYLSNQPQHF. The CDR3 bases are TGTGCCAGCAATCCCGGGACAGGGGGCCATTATCTTAGCAATCAGCCCCAGCATTTT.

This sequence joins TRBV6-5 and TRBJ1-4, with 10 positions matching TRBD1. V lost 8 bases and J lost 3; bases outside the gene matches: 3. Germline V lookup: CDR1 MNHEY, CDR2 SVGAGI. The CDR3 spans 14 residues. DNA for the CDR3: TGTGCCAGCCGACAGGGGGCGTCTAATGAAAAACTGTTTTTT. Translating it yields CASRQGASNEKLFF.

The chain combines TRBV11-2 with TRBJ1-1, with D unclear. The CDR3 spans 15 residues. V was clipped by 5 bases and J by 5 bases, with 18 bases between them. Per the germline V gene, CDR1 is SGHAT and CDR2 is FQNNGV. CDR3 DNA sequence: TGTGCCAGCAGCCATCAACTCAGAGGAAGGACTGAAGCTTTCTTT. Translated: CASSHQLRGRTEAFF. Together with reference TRBV11-2 and TRBJ1-1, the CDR3 gives the full variable domain: EAGVAQSPRYKIIEKRQSVAFWCNPISGHATLYWYQQILGQGPKLLIQFQNNGVVDDSQLPKDRFSAERLKGVDSTLKIQPAKLEDSAVYLCASSHQLRGRTEAFFGQGTRLTVV.